Presented here are 3 T cell receptor beta chains from one specimen sequenced in a study of shared T cell receptors in the human thymus. Libraries were prepared by immunoSEQ multiplex PCR; TCRdb keeps only in-frame clonotypes and omits some of them. The sample carries under 450,000 clones, 85% to 95% recorded once. The specimen was thymocytes. Source of these receptors: a human donor.

This clone occurred a few times. The rearrangement links TRBV28 to TRBJ2-1; 12 bases align to TRBD2. This CDR3 is 14 amino acids long. Germline V gives CDR1 MDHEN, CDR2 SYDVKM. Trimming removed 7 bases from V and 4 bases from J; junction bases left unmatched: 2. The CDR3 here is CASTGTSGYNEQFF. CDR3 DNA: TGTGCCAGCACGGGGACTAGCGGGTACAATGAGCAGTTCTTC.

The chain combines TRBV29-1 with TRBJ2-5; D is unclear. This CDR3 contains 12 residues. Germline V gene lookup returns CDR1 SQVTM and CDR2 ANQGSEA. Trimming removed 5 bases at V and 0 bases at J, with 7 bases between. CDR3 DNA: TGCAGCGTTCCAATCCACCAAGAGACCCAGTACTTC. It codes for CSVPIHQETQYF.

V gene TRBV27 combines with J gene TRBJ1-4; D not resolved. Trimming took 7 bases from V and 0 from J, leaving 9 bases between them. The CDR3 totals 14 residues. The germline CDR1 and CDR2 sequences are MNHEY and SMNVEV (reference sequence). The CDR3 DNA sequence: TGTGCCAGCACAGACGGGACAACTAATGAAAAACTGTTTTTT. Translated, it gives CASTDGTTNEKLFF.